The present TCR beta chain was sequenced within a study of OX40 agonist ivuxolimab in advanced cancers. Across the whole study: Age averaged about 60 years (range roughly 23 to 79), and more than 80% were male.

CDR1 and CDR2 from the germline V gene are LNHDA and SQIVND (reference sequence). Trimming cost V 7 bases and J 8 bases; bases outside gene matches: 5. This CDR3 spans 13 amino acids. The sample holds one count of this clone. What it binds is unknown. TCRdb's copy holds only in-frame clones and misses some; the assay was immunoSEQ multiplex PCR. The sample yields some 96,000 clones, 85% to 95% seen once. General study points: The CD4+ and CD8+ T cells in the blood had expanded clonally by week 6 at 0.1 to 3.0 mg/kg. Researchers report that CD8+ T cells had, on average, more expanded clones than CD4+.

The sample here was CD4+ or CD8+ T cells sorted from blood, taken in a trial of the OX40 agonist ivuxolimab. The receptor was derived from an adult with an advanced solid tumor such as melanoma, head and neck, liver or kidney cancer. The chain joins TRBV19 to TRBJ1-4, with 9 nucleotides matching TRBD1. DNA for the CDR3: TGTGCCAGTACACGGACAGGGGACGAAAAACTGTTTTTT. Its translation is CASTRTGDEKLFF.